The 26 T cell receptor beta chains given below trace back to one sample, sequenced in a study of CD8 T cells in ankylosing spondylitis. TCRdb fed the 5' RACE reads into MiXCR, producing one record per CDR3 protein. The data contain a few hundred thousand distinct CDR3 sequences, 15% to 20% of them seen just once; the ten biggest clones take up approximately 33%. The sequencing sample was made of blood, either unsorted or a sorted T cell fraction (not recorded which). These receptors originate from a male donor with ankylosing spondylitis or in good health (not recorded which).

The V and J genes are TRBV9 and TRBJ2-1; D might be TRBD2 (6 bases). V was pared by 0 bases and J by 6 bases, with 13 bases between. Germline V lookup: CDR1 SGDLS, CDR2 YYNGEE. The CDR3 loop spans 15 amino acids. The CDR3 nucleotides read TGTGCCAGCAGCGTAGGTTTAGCGGTTCTCAATGAGCAGTTCTTC. Its protein is CASSVGLAVLNEQFF.

With respect to this clonotype: A much bigger clone sits one base away, suggesting this may be a read error. This chain uses TRBV4-2 with TRBJ2-1, with D uncertain. This CDR3 contains 15 residues. Germline CDR1 is LGHNA and CDR2 is YNFKEQ. This CDR3 reads CASSPVKSSCNEQFF. The CDR3 bases are TGTGCCAGCAGTCCCGTCAAGAGCTCCTGCAATGAGCAGTTCTTC.

This clonotype came up a few times. This chain links TRBV4-1 with TRBJ2-7; 13 nucleotides line up with TRBD2. The J segment lost 3 bases and the V segment lost 4 bases, leaving 9 bases of the junction unmatched. There are 17 residues in the CDR3. The germline CDR1 and CDR2 sequences are MGHRA and YSYEKL. The CDR3 DNA reads as TGCGCCAGCAGCCCCCTTGGGACTAGCGGGACCGGCTACGAGCAGTACTTC. Protein sequence: CASSPLGTSGTGYEQYF.

This clonotype has a handful of counts. The genes are TRBV29-1 and TRBJ1-1, with D hard to call. Germline V gene data show CDR1 as SQVTM and CDR2 as ANQGSEA. The V end lost 7 bases, the J end lost 0 bases, and 12 bases lay between the germline ends. CDR3 length equals 13 residues. CDR3 in amino acids: CSAEDGMNTEAFF. CDR3 sequence (DNA): TGCAGCGCGGAGGACGGGATGAACACTGAAGCTTTCTTT.

The chain combines TRBV12-3 or TRBV12-4 with TRBJ2-7, with TRBD2 matching over 8 bases. Trimming cost V 5 bases and J 4 bases; bases outside gene matches: 7. The CDR3 sequence is 14 residues long. Here the CDR3 reads CASSLPGLGYEQYF. The CDR3 DNA sequence: TGTGCCAGCAGTCTGCCGGGACTAGGTTACGAGCAGTACTTC.

This chain connects TRBV7-9 to TRBJ1-1; a possible D gene is TRBD1 (6 bases). Germline CDR1 is SEHNR and CDR2 is FQNEAQ (reference sequence). V lost 5 bases and J 4 bases, leaving 11 bases between the germline ends. This CDR3 region has 13 residues. The chain's CDR3 is CASSQGGPTEAFF. The DNA for the CDR3 is TGTGCCAGCAGCCAAGGGGGTCCCACTGAAGCTTTCTTT.

There are a few counts of this clonotype. The chain is built from TRBV27 and TRBJ2-3; no firm D call. Germline CDR1 is MNHEY and CDR2 is SMNVEV (reference sequence). V lost 2 bases and J 4 bases, leaving 4 bases between the germline ends. The CDR3 runs 12 residues. The CDR3 protein is CASSLTADTQYF. CDR3 DNA: TGTGCCAGCAGTTTAACCGCAGATACGCAGTATTTT.

V usage is TRBV30 and J usage is TRBJ2-5; 10 positions match TRBD2. CDR1 and CDR2 from the germline V gene are GTSNPN and SVGIG (reference sequence). The CDR3 spans 13 residues. The V gene end was trimmed by 5 bases and the J gene end by 7 bases; junction bases not matched to a gene: 7. CDR3 loop: CAWFQREGWTQYF. CDR3 DNA sequence: TGTGCCTGGTTCCAGCGGGAGGGCTGGACCCAGTACTTC.

This clonotype has at least ten counts. The chain joins TRBV9 to TRBJ2-3; 10 nucleotides agree with TRBD2. The V gene end was trimmed by 2 bases and the J gene end by 7 bases; junction bases not matched to a gene: 13. Germline V gene lookup returns CDR1 SGDLS and CDR2 YYNGEE. CDR3 length: 17 amino acids. CDR3 region: CASSVTPAASGSHTQYF. CDR3 DNA sequence: TGTGCCAGCAGCGTCACCCCCGCGGCTAGCGGGAGCCATACGCAGTATTTT.

The CDR3 spells CSARATRTGSNEQYF. CDR3 DNA sequence: TGCAGTGCTAGAGCGACCCGGACAGGGTCCAACGAGCAGTACTTC. The V call is TRBV20-1, the J call TRBJ2-7; 8 bases fit TRBD1. The trim removed 1 base at V and 5 bases at J, leaving 10 bases unmatched. The CDR3 totals 15 residues. CDR1 DFQATT and CDR2 SNEGSKA come from the germline V gene (reference sequence).

The V and J genes are TRBV4-1 and TRBJ1-1; tentatively, D is TRBD1 (5 bases). The germline V gene has CDR1 MGHRA and CDR2 YSYEKL. The V and J ends lost 2 bases and 7 bases respectively, with 11 bases between them. This CDR3 has 13 amino acids. This chain's CDR3 is CASSQQITGEAFF. The CDR3 coding sequence is TGCGCCAGCAGCCAACAGATAACAGGTGAAGCTTTCTTT.

The sample holds a few counts of this clonotype. The rearrangement uses TRBV11-2 and TRBJ2-1, with 9 nucleotides matching TRBD2. Germline assignment: CDR1 SGHAT and CDR2 FQNNGV. The CDR3 is 15 amino acids. Unmatched junction bases numbered 10, after V lost 5 bases and J lost 8 bases. The CDR3 loop reads CASSTLAGAVDEQFF. Here the CDR3 DNA reads TGTGCCAGCAGCACATTAGCGGGAGCTGTAGATGAGCAGTTCTTC.

This clonotype has only a few counts. This sequence joins TRBV10-3 and TRBJ2-2; D is unclear. Trimming pared 8 bases from V and 7 bases from J, leaving 8 bases between. The CDR3 sequence is 11 residues long. Looked up from germline, CDR1 is ENHRY and CDR2 is SYGVKD. The CDR3 reads CAIGAGGELFF. For the CDR3, the DNA is TGTGCCATCGGAGCCGGCGGGGAGCTGTTTTTT.

This clonotype has a count of ten or more. The chain carries TRBV7-2 and TRBJ2-4; 8 bases are a match to TRBD1. This CDR3 is built from 14 residues. The J segment lost 8 bases and the V segment lost 5 bases, leaving 8 bases of the junction unmatched. From germline, CDR1 is SGHTA and CDR2 FQGNSA. CDR3 protein: CASSPRTGRDIQYF. CDR3 nucleotides: TGTGCCAGCAGCCCCAGGACAGGGCGGGACATTCAGTACTTC.

The sample holds a few counts of this clonotype. This chain joins TRBV6-1 and TRBJ1-6; 10 bases are shared with TRBD1. This CDR3 is built from 16 residues. With V trimmed by 6 bases and J by 4 bases, 6 bases remained unmatched. Germline V gene sequence: CDR1 MNHNS, CDR2 SASEGT. CDR3 DNA sequence: TGTGCCAGCAGAGTGACAGGGGGCCCGTATAATTCACCCCTCCACTTT. It encodes CASRVTGGPYNSPLHF.

This clonotype occurred a few times. The chain has TRBV5-1 and TRBJ2-5, with no clear D. V was pared by 0 bases and J by 2 bases, with 8 bases between. From germline, CDR1 is SGHRS and CDR2 YFSETQ. The CDR3 is made up of 14 amino acids. CDR3 DNA sequence: TGCGCCAGCAGCTTGGGGCACCCTCAAGAGACCCAGTACTTC. Protein product: CASSLGHPQETQYF.

This clonotype was detected a few times. The chain has TRBV27 and TRBJ2-7, with D perhaps TRBD1 or TRBD2 (5 bases each). The CDR3 contains 17 residues. The V gene lost 6 bases and the J gene lost 5 bases, with 26 bases spanning the gap. Germline lookup yields CDR1 MNHEY and CDR2 SMNVEV (reference sequence). This CDR3 is CASSPVGQGWTGDEQYF. CDR3 sequence (DNA): TGTGCCAGCAGCCCCGTTGGACAAGGATGGACCGGGGACGAGCAGTACTTC.

This chain uses TRBV7-2 with TRBJ2-7, with D possibly matching TRBD1 (5 bases). There are 14 residues in the CDR3. Germline values: CDR1 SGHTA, CDR2 FQGNSA. Trimming took off 3 bases at V and 3 bases at J, with 12 bases between the two ends. The CDR3 loop reads CASSFSRQGYEQYF. The CDR3 nucleotides read TGTGCCAGCAGCTTTAGCCGCCAGGGCTACGAGCAGTACTTC. Full variable domain (rest looked up from reference TRBV7-2 and TRBJ2-7): GAGVSQSPSNKVTEKGKDVELRCDPISGHTALYWYRQSLGQGLEFLIYFQGNSAPDKSGLPSDRFSAERTGGSVSTLTIQRTQQEDSAVYLCASSFSRQGYEQYFGPGTRLTVT.

This clonotype was detected only a few times. The chain carries TRBV29-1 and TRBJ1-2; 9 bases agree with TRBD1. The germline CDR1 and CDR2 sequences are SQVTM and ANQGSEA. V shed 6 bases and J 2 bases; nucleotides not matched to a gene: 4. This CDR3 comprises 13 residues. The CDR3 loop reads CSVRTGENYGYTF. The CDR3 DNA reads TGCAGCGTCAGGACAGGGGAAAACTATGGCTACACCTTC.

This clonotype was observed a few times. This chain joins TRBV20-1 and TRBJ2-7; TRBD1 might be the D (6 bases). The germline V gene has CDR1 DFQATT and CDR2 SNEGSKA (reference sequence). The CDR3 runs to 16 residues. V dropped 6 bases and J dropped 3 bases, with 24 bases sitting between them. This chain's CDR3 is CSAPREAGDTNYEQYF. The CDR3 DNA sequence: TGCAGTGCCCCCCGCGAGGCTGGGGACACCAACTACGAGCAGTACTTC.

This clonotype was seen a handful of times. The chain carries TRBV27 and TRBJ2-7; the match to TRBD1 covers 8 bases. CDR1 is MNHEY, CDR2 SMNVEV, per germline (reference sequence). The CDR3 is 16 residues long. V lost 1 base to trimming and J lost 4 bases; unmatched junction nucleotides: 9. CDR3 sequence reads: CASSLLQGERFYEQYF. The CDR3 bases are TGTGCCAGCAGTTTATTACAGGGGGAAAGGTTTTACGAGCAGTACTTC.

This clonotype was seen ten or more times. The V call is TRBV29-1, the J call TRBJ2-3, with 8 bases matching TRBD1. CDR3 length equals 12 residues. The germline V gene has CDR1 SQVTM and CDR2 ANQGSEA. Unmatched junction bases numbered 4, after V lost 7 bases and J lost 4 bases. CDR3 sequence (DNA): TGCAGCGGGGGACAGGCCCCAGATACGCAGTATTTT. This codes for CSGGQAPDTQYF.

The chain uses TRBV4-1 and TRBJ2-7, with 8 bases matching TRBD1. Unmatched junction bases numbered 5, after V lost 3 bases and J lost 4 bases. The CDR3 is 14 amino acids. Germline CDR1 MGHRA, CDR2 YSYEKL. CDR3 region: CASSHDRGWYEQYF. The CDR3 bases are TGCGCCAGCAGCCATGACAGGGGCTGGTACGAGCAGTACTTC.

This clonotype was detected ten times or more. The rearrangement links TRBV6-5 to TRBJ2-2; maybe TRBD2 (5 bases). The germline V gene encodes CDR1 MNHEY and CDR2 SVGAGI. The CDR3 covers 14 residues. The germline V and J ends were trimmed by 2 bases and 4 bases, with 8 bases remaining between them. CDR3 sequence: CASSYGSITGELFF. DNA for the CDR3: TGTGCCAGCAGTTACGGGAGTATCACCGGGGAGCTGTTTTTT.

This chain links TRBV11-2 with TRBJ2-1; 9 bases fit TRBD1. After removal of 6 bases from V and 2 bases from J, the junction contained 5 bases not matched to a gene. This CDR3 is 15 amino acids long. Germline V gene lookup returns CDR1 SGHAT and CDR2 FQNNGV. CDR3 DNA: TGTGCCAGCAGTTTGACAGGGGGTCCCTACAATGAGCAGTTCTTC. Translating it yields CASSLTGGPYNEQFF.

The chain joins TRBV20-1 to TRBJ2-1; 9 nucleotides match TRBD2. V gave up 3 bases and J gave up 4 bases; unmatched junction bases: 4. Germline lookup yields CDR1 DFQATT and CDR2 SNEGSKA (reference sequence). CDR3 length equals 14 residues. CDR3 sequence (DNA): TGCAGTGCTAGCGGGACTAGCCTTTACAATGAGCAGTTCTTC. It encodes CSASGTSLYNEQFF.